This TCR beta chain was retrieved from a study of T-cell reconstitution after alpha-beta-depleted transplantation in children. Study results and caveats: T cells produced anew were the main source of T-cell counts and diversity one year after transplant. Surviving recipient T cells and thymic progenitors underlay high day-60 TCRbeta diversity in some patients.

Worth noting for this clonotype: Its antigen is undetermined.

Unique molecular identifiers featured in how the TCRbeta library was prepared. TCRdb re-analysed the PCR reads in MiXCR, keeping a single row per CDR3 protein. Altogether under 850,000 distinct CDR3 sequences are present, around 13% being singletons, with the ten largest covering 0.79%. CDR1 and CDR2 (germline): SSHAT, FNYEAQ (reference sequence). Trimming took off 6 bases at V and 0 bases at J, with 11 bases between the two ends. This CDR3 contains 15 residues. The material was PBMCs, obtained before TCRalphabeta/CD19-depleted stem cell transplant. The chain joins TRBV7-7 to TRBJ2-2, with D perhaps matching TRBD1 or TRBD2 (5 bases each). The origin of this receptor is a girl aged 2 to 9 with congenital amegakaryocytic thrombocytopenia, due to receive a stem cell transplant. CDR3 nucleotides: TGTGCCAGCAGTTGGGACGGCGCGAACACCGGGGAGCTGTTTTTT. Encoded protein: CASSWDGANTGELFF.